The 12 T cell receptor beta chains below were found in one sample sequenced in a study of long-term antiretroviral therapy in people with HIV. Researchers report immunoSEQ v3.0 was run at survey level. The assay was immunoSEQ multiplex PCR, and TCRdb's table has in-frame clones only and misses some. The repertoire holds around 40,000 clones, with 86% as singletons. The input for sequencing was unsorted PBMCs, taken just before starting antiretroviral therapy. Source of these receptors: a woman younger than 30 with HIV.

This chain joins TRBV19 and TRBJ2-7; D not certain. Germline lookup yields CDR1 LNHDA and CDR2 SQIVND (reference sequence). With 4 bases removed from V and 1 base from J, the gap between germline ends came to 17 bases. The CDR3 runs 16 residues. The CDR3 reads CASSTHDGIKSYEQYF. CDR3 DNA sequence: TGTGCCAGTAGTACCCATGATGGGATCAAGTCCTACGAGCAGTACTTC.

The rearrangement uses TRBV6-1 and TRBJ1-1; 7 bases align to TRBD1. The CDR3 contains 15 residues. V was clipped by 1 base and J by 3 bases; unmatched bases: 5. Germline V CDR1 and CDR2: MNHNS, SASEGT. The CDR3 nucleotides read TGTGCCAGCAGTGAAGACCCCAGGGGGGACACTGAAGCTTTCTTT. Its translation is CASSEDPRGDTEAFF.

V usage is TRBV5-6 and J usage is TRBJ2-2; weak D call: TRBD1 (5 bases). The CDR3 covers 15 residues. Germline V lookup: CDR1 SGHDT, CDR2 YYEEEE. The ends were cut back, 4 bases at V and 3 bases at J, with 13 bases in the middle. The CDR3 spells CASSKDPRDTGELFF. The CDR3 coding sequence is TGTGCCAGCAGCAAGGACCCCAGGGACACCGGGGAGCTGTTTTTT.

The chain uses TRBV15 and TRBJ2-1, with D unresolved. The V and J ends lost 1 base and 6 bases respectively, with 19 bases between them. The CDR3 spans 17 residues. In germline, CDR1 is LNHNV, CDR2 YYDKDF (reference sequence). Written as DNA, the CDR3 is TGTGCCACCAGCAGAGGGTGGCGGTCCGCCCCACTCAATGAGCAGTTCTTC. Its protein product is CATSRGWRSAPLNEQFF.

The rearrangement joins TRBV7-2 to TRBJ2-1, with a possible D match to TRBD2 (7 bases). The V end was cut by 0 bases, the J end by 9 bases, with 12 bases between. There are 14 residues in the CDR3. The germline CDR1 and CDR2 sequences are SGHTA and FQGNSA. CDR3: CASSLAGGGGEQFF. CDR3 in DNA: TGTGCCAGCAGCTTAGCGGGAGGGGGTGGTGAGCAGTTCTTC.

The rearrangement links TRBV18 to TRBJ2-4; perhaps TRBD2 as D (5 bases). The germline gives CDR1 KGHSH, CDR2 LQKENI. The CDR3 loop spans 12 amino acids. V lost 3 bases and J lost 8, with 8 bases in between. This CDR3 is CASSPSGYIQYF. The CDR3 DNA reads TGTGCCAGCTCACCTTCGGGGTACATTCAGTACTTC.

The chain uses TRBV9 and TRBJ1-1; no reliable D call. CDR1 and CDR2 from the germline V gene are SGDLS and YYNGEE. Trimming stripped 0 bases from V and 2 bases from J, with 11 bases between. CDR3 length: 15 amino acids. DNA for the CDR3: TGTGCCAGCAGCGTAGATGTCTCTAGAAACACTGAAGCTTTCTTT. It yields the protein CASSVDVSRNTEAFF.

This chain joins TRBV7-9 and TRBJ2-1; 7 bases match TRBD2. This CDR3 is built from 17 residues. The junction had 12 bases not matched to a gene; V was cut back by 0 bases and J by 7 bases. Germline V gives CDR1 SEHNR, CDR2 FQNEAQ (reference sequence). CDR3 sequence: CASSLAPSGTTQNEQFF. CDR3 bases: TGTGCCAGCAGCTTAGCGCCGAGCGGGACGACGCAAAATGAGCAGTTCTTC. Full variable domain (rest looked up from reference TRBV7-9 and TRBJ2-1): DTGVSQNPRHKITKRGQNVTFRCDPISEHNRLYWYRQTLGQGPEFLTYFQNEAQLEKSRLLSDRFSAERPKGSFSTLEIQRTEQGDSAMYLCASSLAPSGTTQNEQFFGPGTRLTVL.

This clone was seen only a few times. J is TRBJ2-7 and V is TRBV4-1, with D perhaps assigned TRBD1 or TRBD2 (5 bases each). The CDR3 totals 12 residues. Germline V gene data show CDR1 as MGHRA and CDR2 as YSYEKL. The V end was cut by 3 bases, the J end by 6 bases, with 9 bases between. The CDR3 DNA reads TGCGCCAGCAGCCAGAGGGGTGGCGAGCAGTACTTC. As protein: CASSQRGGEQYF.

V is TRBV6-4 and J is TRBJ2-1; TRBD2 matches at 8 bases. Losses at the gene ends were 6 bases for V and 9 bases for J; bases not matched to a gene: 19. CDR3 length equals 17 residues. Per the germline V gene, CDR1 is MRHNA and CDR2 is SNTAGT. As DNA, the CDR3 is TGTGCCAGCAGCCCAGAGGGTCGACTGGCGGGAGGTAGTGAGCAGTTCTTC. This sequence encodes CASSPEGRLAGGSEQFF.

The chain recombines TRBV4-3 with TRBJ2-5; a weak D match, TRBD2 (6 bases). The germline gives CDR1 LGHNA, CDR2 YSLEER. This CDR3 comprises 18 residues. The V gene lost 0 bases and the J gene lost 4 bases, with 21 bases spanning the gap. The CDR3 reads CASSQDLEGLYSGETQYF. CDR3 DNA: TGCGCCAGCAGCCAAGATTTGGAGGGTTTGTATTCGGGAGAGACCCAGTACTTC.

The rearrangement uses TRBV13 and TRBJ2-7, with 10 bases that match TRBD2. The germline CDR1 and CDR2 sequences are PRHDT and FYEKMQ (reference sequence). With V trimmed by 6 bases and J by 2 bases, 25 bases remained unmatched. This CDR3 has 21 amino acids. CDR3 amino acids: CASSTRRFGLAGARDPYEQYF. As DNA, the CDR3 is TGTGCCAGCAGTACGCGGCGGTTCGGTCTAGCGGGAGCGAGAGATCCCTACGAGCAGTACTTC.